The 32 T cell receptor beta chains below come from one sample, sequenced in a study of blood T cells in healthy people across ages. Alongside a J-beta primer mix, a sample-barcoded 5' primer served in a second PCR lasting 7 to 11 cycles. Using its own MiXCR run on the 5' RACE reads, TCRdb lists one record per CDR3 protein. The sample has some 900,000 distinct CDR3 sequences, around 26% seen once. Sequenced: blood. Receptors were obtained from a woman of 80 years or more in good health.

The table lists this clonotype with many counts. This could be a read error, since a much larger clone is one nucleotide away. The V gene is TRBV7-2, the J gene TRBJ2-5, with TRBD1 matching over 7 bases. The V segment lost 6 bases and the J segment 11 bases; nucleotides outside the gene matches: 15. Germline-derived CDR1 and CDR2 are SGHTA and FQGNSA. This CDR3 spans 14 amino acids. CDR3 DNA sequence: TGTGCCAGCAGAGAGTCCACAGGGGTCAATGAGCAGTACTTC. Its translation is CASRESTGVNEQYF.

Notes on this clonotype: Since a much larger clone is just one base distant, this may be a read error. CDR3 in DNA: TGTACCAGCAGCCAAGAGAAAGGGGTCTACGATGAGCAGTTCTTC. Translating gives CTSSQEKGVYDEQFF. V is TRBV14 and J is TRBJ2-1, with a possible D match to TRBD1 (5 bases). The length of the CDR3 is 15 residues. The germline CDR1 and CDR2 sequences are SGHDN and FVKESK.

Remarks on this clonotype: This may be a read error, as it is one base from a much larger clone. The rearrangement joins TRBV7-9 to TRBJ2-5; D is unclear. V gave up 4 bases and J gave up 11 bases, with 14 bases separating them. The CDR3 is 12 residues long. In germline, CDR1 is SEHNR, CDR2 FQNEAQ (reference sequence). The CDR3 protein is CASSSVSDEQYF. The DNA of the CDR3 is TGTGCCAGCAGCTCCGTCAGCGATGAGCAGTACTTC.

Remarks on this clonotype: A much larger clonotype is one base distant, so this may be a read error. The chain joins TRBV11-2 to TRBJ2-5, with D perhaps TRBD2 (5 bases). The CDR3 sequence is 15 residues long. Germline V CDR1 and CDR2: SGHAT, FQNNGV. DNA of the CDR3: TGTGCCAACAGCTTAGAGCGTTCCCTCCCGGGGTCACAGTACTTC. Encoded protein: CANSLERSLPGSQYF.

This clonotype showed up many times. The chain employs TRBV7-2 and TRBJ2-3, with 11 bases aligning to TRBD2. This CDR3 region has 15 residues. From germline, CDR1 is SGHTA and CDR2 FQGNSA. Trimming at V came to 7 bases and at J to 3 bases, leaving 6 bases not matched to a gene. The CDR3 here is CASILAGGYTDTQYF. CDR3 nucleotide sequence: TGTGCCAGCATTTTAGCGGGGGGGTATACAGATACGCAGTATTTT.

The chain uses TRBV5-1 and TRBJ1-1; no firm D call. V lost 6 bases, J lost 1 base, and 10 bases lay in between. CDR3 length equals 13 residues. In germline, CDR1 is SGHRS, CDR2 YFSETQ. The CDR3 reads CASIAGANTEAFF. Here the CDR3 DNA reads TGCGCCAGCATCGCGGGTGCGAACACTGAAGCTTTCTTT.

Of note for this clonotype: A read error may be the cause here, since a much bigger clone is one base away. This chain uses TRBV12-3 or TRBV12-4 with TRBJ2-4; maybe TRBD2 (5 bases). The CDR3 covers 15 residues. This CDR3 reads CAGSPRLAAENIQYF. The DNA for the CDR3 is TGTGCCGGCAGTCCCCGGCTAGCAGCGGAAAACATTCAGTACTTC.

This clonotype was detected a few times. The CDR3 sequence: CASSSGQGFGDSPLHF. In DNA, the CDR3 is TGCGCCAGCAGCTCCGGACAGGGCTTTGGGGATTCACCCCTCCACTTT. This chain uses TRBV5-1 with TRBJ1-6; TRBD1 matches 8 bases. Looked up from germline, CDR1 is SGHRS and CDR2 is YFSETQ. The CDR3 totals 16 residues. V was clipped by 3 bases and J by 8 bases; unmatched bases: 10.

This clonotype was seen many times. The CDR3 sequence is CASSAGGLGTDTQYF. The CDR3 nucleotides are TGTGCCAGCAGCGCCGGGGGGCTTGGCACAGATACGCAGTATTTT. The rearrangement uses TRBV9 and TRBJ2-3, with a possible D match to TRBD2 (7 bases). Deletions cut 3 bases from V and 1 base from J, with 12 bases between. The CDR3 is 15 amino acids. CDR1 and CDR2 (germline): SGDLS, YYNGEE.

Regarding this clonotype: A read error may be the cause here, since a much bigger clone is one base away. This chain connects TRBV28 to TRBJ2-3; TRBD1 matches at 7 bases. The CDR3 loop spans 16 amino acids. Germline V gene data show CDR1 as MDHEN and CDR2 as SYDVKM. The CDR3: CASRSTRDSSTDTLYF. The CDR3 DNA reads TGTGCCAGCAGATCGACCCGGGACAGTAGCACAGATACGCTGTATTTT.

This chain joins TRBV20-1 and TRBJ2-2; the match to TRBD2 covers 7 bases. CDR3 size: 15 residues. The germline V gene encodes CDR1 DFQATT and CDR2 SNEGSKA (reference sequence). After removal of 0 bases from V and 3 bases from J, the junction contained 4 bases not matched to a gene. For the CDR3, the DNA is TGCAGTGCTAGAGAAAAGCGGGATTACACCGGGGAGCTGTTTTTT. It yields the protein CSAREKRDYTGELFF.

Regarding this clonotype: A much larger clone sits a single nucleotide away, making a read error possible. The V and J genes are TRBV5-1 and TRBJ2-7; D ambiguous. The CDR3 has 13 residues. V was trimmed by 0 bases and J by 7 bases, leaving 11 bases between them. Looked up from germline, CDR1 is SGHRS and CDR2 is YFSETQ. CDR3 nucleotides: TGCGCCAGCAGCTTGGCCCCCGACAATGAGCAGTACTTC. Protein product: CASSLAPDNEQYF.

This clonotype was detected ten times or more. This rearrangement joins TRBV5-1 to TRBJ2-1; D call uncertain. CDR3 size: 15 residues. Germline V CDR1 and CDR2: SGHRS, YFSETQ. Between the trimmed V and J ends, which lost 0 bases and 8 bases, there was a span of 15 bases. DNA of the CDR3: TGCGCCAGCAGCTTGGTCCACTTAGGGTTCGATGAGCAGTTCTTC. Its protein is CASSLVHLGFDEQFF.

This clonotype came up many times. This chain joins TRBV7-2 and TRBJ2-1; 10 nucleotides align to TRBD2. There are 19 residues in the CDR3. Germline CDR1 SGHTA, CDR2 FQGNSA. Trimming at V came to 0 bases and at J to 2 bases, leaving 10 bases not matched to a gene. For the CDR3, the DNA is TGTGCCAGCAGCTTAGCCCTCTTAGGACTAGCGGCCGCCTACAATGAGCAGTTCTTC. Protein: CASSLALLGLAAAYNEQFF.

The gene calls are TRBV5-1 and TRBJ2-3, with D perhaps matching TRBD1 (5 bases). This CDR3 is 14 amino acids long. From germline, CDR1 is SGHRS and CDR2 YFSETQ. Trimming removed 0 bases at V and 6 bases at J, with 11 bases between. CDR3: CASSLGQGVDTQYF. CDR3 DNA: TGCGCCAGCAGCTTGGGGCAGGGTGTGGATACGCAGTATTTT.

V and J are TRBV5-5 and TRBJ1-4, with a possible D match to TRBD1 (5 bases). This CDR3 has 16 residues. Trimming pared 4 bases from V and 5 bases from J, leaving 18 bases between. CDR1 and CDR2 (germline): SGHKS, YYEKEE (reference sequence). The CDR3 sequence is CASSASRVLENEKLFF. DNA for the CDR3: TGTGCCAGCAGCGCTAGCAGGGTGTTGGAGAATGAAAAACTGTTTTTT.

This clonotype was seen repeatedly, ten times or more. The chain recombines TRBV19 with TRBJ1-6; 8 nucleotides line up with TRBD1. The CDR3 spans 13 residues. V lost 9 bases, J lost 7 bases, and 5 bases stayed unmatched. Germline V gene sequence: CDR1 LNHDA, CDR2 SQIVND (reference sequence). The CDR3 nucleotides read TGTGCCAGCTGGGACAGGTGGAATTCACCCCTCCACTTT. The encoded protein is CASWDRWNSPLHF.

This clonotype has only a few counts. A much larger clone is a single base away; this may be a read error. This rearrangement joins TRBV20-1 to TRBJ2-7, with TRBD2 identical over 10 bases. Germline V gene data show CDR1 as DFQATT and CDR2 as SNEGSKA (reference sequence). This CDR3 contains 15 residues. The junction had 5 bases not matched to a gene; V was cut back by 0 bases and J by 3 bases. CDR3 DNA: TGCAGTGCTAGAGATAAGGCTAGCGGGGGCTACGAGCAGTACTTC. It specifies CSARDKASGGYEQYF.

The rearrangement links TRBV12-3 or TRBV12-4 to TRBJ2-5; D is possibly TRBD1 or TRBD2 (6 bases each). The V end was cut by 6 bases, the J end by 1 base, with 21 bases between. The CDR3 consists of 17 residues. The CDR3 spells CASRLKFLGGSQETQYF. DNA of the CDR3: TGTGCCAGCAGACTGAAGTTTTTGGGGGGCTCCCAAGAGACCCAGTACTTC.

This chain joins TRBV5-1 and TRBJ1-4; possible D gene TRBD1, 6 bases. This CDR3 has 15 residues. V lost 5 bases and J lost 5, with 16 bases in between. The germline CDR1 and CDR2 sequences are SGHRS and YFSETQ. For the CDR3, the DNA is TGCGCCAGCAGTTCTGGGGGGGGCGGCAATGAAAAACTGTTTTTT. Residues: CASSSGGGGNEKLFF.

The table lists this clonotype with a count of one. The chain joins TRBV5-5 to TRBJ2-7; tentatively, D is TRBD1 or TRBD2 (6 bases each). This CDR3 has 16 amino acids. Deletions cut 2 bases from V and 7 bases from J, with 22 bases between. The V gene's germline CDR1 is SGHKS and CDR2 YYEKEE (reference sequence). The CDR3 loop reads CASSFRPGADYNEQYF. The CDR3 bases are TGTGCCAGCAGCTTTCGTCCGGGGGCGGACTACAATGAGCAGTACTTC.

The chain uses TRBV6-2 or TRBV6-3 and TRBJ1-2; a possible D gene is TRBD1 (5 bases). CDR1 is MNHEY, CDR2 SVGEGT, per germline. V was cut by 6 bases and J by 8 bases, with 19 bases left in between. The CDR3 totals 14 residues. CDR3 loop: CASSPSSGTGGYTF. The CDR3 DNA sequence: TGTGCCAGCAGCCCCAGTTCGGGGACTGGCGGCTACACCTTC.

This clonotype showed up just once. The chain recombines TRBV7-9 with TRBJ2-1; D unresolved. CDR1 and CDR2 (germline): SEHNR, FQNEAQ (reference sequence). The CDR3 contains 13 residues. Trimming left V 0 bases short and J 10 bases short, with 10 bases between. The CDR3 region has the DNA TGTGCCAGCAGCTTAGCGGTTGGACCGGAGCAGTTCTTC. Translated: CASSLAVGPEQFF.

For this clonotype: One end of the junction is discordant with germline, which a read error may explain. The J gene is TRBJ2-4, the V gene TRBV15; 8 nucleotides align to TRBD1. CDR3 size: 16 residues. In germline, CDR1 is LNHNV, CDR2 YYDKDF (reference sequence). The CDR3 DNA reads as TGTGCCACCAGCAGAGCCTTCGGACAGGGCAAAAACATTCGGTACTTC. It translates to CATSRAFGQGKNIRYF.

The rearrangement uses TRBV6-1 and TRBJ2-3; 8 positions match TRBD2. CDR3 length: 19 amino acids. The germline V gene has CDR1 MNHNS and CDR2 SASEGT. V dropped 1 base and J dropped 2; count of bases not matched to a gene: 14. For the CDR3, the DNA is TGTGCCAGCAGTGAAGGACTCCTTCGGGGGGGCCGATTCACAGATACGCAGTATTTT. Translating it yields CASSEGLLRGGRFTDTQYF.

The chain links TRBV7-8 to TRBJ1-1; TRBD1 matches 12 bases. CDR3 length equals 16 residues. V shed 0 bases and J 7 bases; nucleotides not matched to a gene: 6. Germline CDR1 and CDR2: SGHVS and FQNEAQ. This CDR3 reads CASSLARDRGLGEAFF. CDR3 sequence (DNA): TGTGCCAGCAGCTTAGCCAGGGACAGGGGGCTGGGTGAAGCTTTCTTT.

This clonotype was picked up a small number of times. Being one base from a much bigger clone, this may be a read error. V gene TRBV6-5 combines with J gene TRBJ2-1; D is unresolved. Germline values: CDR1 MNHEY, CDR2 SVGAGI. This CDR3 contains 15 residues. DNA of the CDR3: TGTGCCAGCGGTTACTCGTGGGGCTCCTACAATGAGCAGTTCTTC. It specifies CASGYSWGSYNEQFF.

At least ten counts were recorded for this clonotype. The rearrangement uses TRBV6-6 and TRBJ1-2, with D maybe TRBD1 (6 bases). The CDR3 is 14 residues long. The germline V gene has CDR1 MNHNY and CDR2 SVGAGI (reference sequence). V was pared by 6 bases and J by 4 bases, with 15 bases between. The CDR3: CASRGSGEGYGYTF. CDR3 in DNA: TGTGCCAGCAGGGGGTCAGGGGAGGGCTATGGCTACACCTTC.

As regards this clonotype: This clone may be a read error of a much larger clone one base away. V gene TRBV6-2 or TRBV6-3 combines with J gene TRBJ1-2; TRBD1 might be the D (5 bases). Germline V CDR1 and CDR2: MNHEY, SVGEGT. V was trimmed by 0 bases and J by 6 bases, leaving 14 bases between them. This CDR3 spans 15 amino acids. In DNA form, the CDR3 reads TGTGCCAGCAGTTACTCGGACCTTAGAGGGGATGGCTACACCTTC. It yields the protein CASSYSDLRGDGYTF.

In its sample, this clonotype was seen a few times. The chain links TRBV12-3 or TRBV12-4 to TRBJ1-5; a weak D match, TRBD1 (6 bases). The V gene lost 5 bases and the J gene lost 6 bases, with 17 bases spanning the gap. The CDR3 contains 15 residues. CDR3 loop: CASSHANRDLQPQHF. For the CDR3, the DNA is TGTGCCAGCAGTCACGCAAACAGGGATCTTCAGCCCCAGCATTTT.

The CDR3: CASSVGQQNSPLHF. Here the CDR3 DNA reads TGTGCCAGCAGCGTAGGGCAGCAAAATTCACCCCTCCACTTT. V usage is TRBV9 and J usage is TRBJ1-6; D not certain. The CDR3 loop spans 14 amino acids. In germline, CDR1 is SGDLS, CDR2 YYNGEE. Trimming left V 0 bases short and J 7 bases short, with 8 bases between. Complete variable domain (other parts from reference TRBV9 and TRBJ1-6): DSGVTQTPKHLITATGQRVTLRCSPRSGDLSVYWYQQSLDQGLQFLIQYYNGEERAKGNILERFSAQQFPDLHSELNLSSLELGDSALYFCASSVGQQNSPLHFGNGTRLTVT.

Comment on this clonotype: Since a much larger clone is just one base distant, this may be a read error. The rearrangement uses TRBV7-9 and TRBJ1-2, with 8 bases fitting TRBD1. The CDR3 is 14 residues long. Germline V gene sequence: CDR1 SEHNR, CDR2 FQNEAQ (reference sequence). The CDR3, as DNA: TGTGTCAGCACCGTGGATCAGGGGGCCGGTGGCTACACCTTC. Residues: CVSTVDQGAGGYTF.